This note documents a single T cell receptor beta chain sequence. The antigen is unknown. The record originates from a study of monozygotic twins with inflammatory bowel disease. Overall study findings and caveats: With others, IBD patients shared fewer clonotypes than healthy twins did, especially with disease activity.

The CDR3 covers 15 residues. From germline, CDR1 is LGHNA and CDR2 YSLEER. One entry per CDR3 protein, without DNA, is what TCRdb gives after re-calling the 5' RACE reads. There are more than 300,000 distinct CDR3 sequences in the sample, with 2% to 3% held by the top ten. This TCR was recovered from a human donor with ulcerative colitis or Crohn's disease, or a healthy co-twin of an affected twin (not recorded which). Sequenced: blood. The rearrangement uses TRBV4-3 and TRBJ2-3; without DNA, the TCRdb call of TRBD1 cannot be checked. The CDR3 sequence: CASSQDNWDKGTQYF.